These T cell receptor beta chains were read from a single sample in a study of blood T cell repertoires in COVID-19. Sequencing was performed with immunoSEQ multiplex PCR; in TCRdb, only in-frame clones are kept and a portion is missing. Of nearly 400,000 clones in the sample, roughly 89% were seen once. Sequencing was carried out using PBMCs or T cells enriched from blood (not recorded which). The receptor set was obtained from a woman aged 30 to 39 who had recovered from COVID-19. Both conserved end residues are part of each CDR3. A D gene is named only where the DNA matches it firmly. Only some rows state a clone size, as once, few, many or a class for expanded clones.

j_call clone_size v_call d_call cdr3_aa cdr3_nt
TRBJ1-2 - TRBV27 - CASSSSAGRGYTF TGTGCCAGCAGCTCCTCGGCAGGGCGAGGCTACACCTTC
TRBJ2-1 - TRBV27 TRBD2 CASSLGTRSYNEQFF TGTGCCAGCAGTTTAGGGACTAGGTCCTACAATGAGCAGTTCTTC
TRBJ2-1 - TRBV27 - CASSTGYNEQFF TGTGCCAGCAGTACAGGCTACAATGAGCAGTTCTTC
TRBJ2-7 - TRBV5-8 TRBD1 CASSIPRQGDTYEQYF TGTGCCAGCAGCATACCGAGACAGGGGGACACCTACGAGCAGTACTTC
TRBJ2-1 once TRBV7-2 - CASSLAHGGSYNEQFF TGTGCCAGCAGCTTAGCCCATGGGGGGTCCTACAATGAGCAGTTCTTC
TRBJ2-1 - TRBV25-1 TRBD1 CASSDRTGSNNEQFF TGTGCCAGCAGTGACCGGACAGGAAGTAACAATGAGCAGTTCTTC
TRBJ1-2 - TRBV2 TRBD1 CASSEAEGAIGGYTF TGTGCCAGCAGTGAAGCGGAGGGGGCGATTGGTGGCTACACCTTC
TRBJ1-2 - TRBV11-2 - CASSRLGAGYGYTF TGTGCCAGCAGCAGGTTGGGAGCGGGATATGGCTACACCTTC
TRBJ2-2 - TRBV4-2 - CASSQDVPGNTGELFF TGTGCCAGCAGCCAAGATGTTCCAGGGAACACCGGGGAGCTGTTTTTT
TRBJ1-1 once TRBV5-1 TRBD1 CASSLEGGVFEAFF TGCGCCAGCAGCTTGGAAGGGGGCGTTTTCGAAGCTTTCTTT
TRBJ2-1 few TRBV4-1 - CASSHAADEQFF TGCGCCAGCAGCCACGCGGCCGATGAGCAGTTCTTC
TRBJ2-3 - TRBV7-9 - CASSFDGGSTDTQYF TGTGCCAGCAGCTTTGACGGCGGAAGCACAGATACGCAGTATTTT
TRBJ2-7 - TRBV6-4 - CASSAFAGNYEQYF TGTGCCAGCAGTGCTTTCGCAGGGAACTACGAGCAGTACTTC
TRBJ1-6 - TRBV12-3/TRBV12-4 - CASSLRGDSPLHF TGTGCCAGCAGTTTACGGGGAGATTCACCCCTCCACTTT
TRBJ2-7 - TRBV27 TRBD1 CASSSRTGGSYEQYF TGTGCCAGCAGTTCCCGGACAGGGGGCTCCTACGAGCAGTACTTC
TRBJ2-1 - TRBV2 - CASSDEQFNEQFF TGTGCCAGCAGTGATGAACAGTTCAATGAGCAGTTCTTC
TRBJ1-6 - TRBV9 - CASSVGAGPAPNSPLHF TGTGCCAGCAGCGTAGGGGCAGGGCCCGCTCCTAATTCACCCCTCCACTTT
TRBJ2-1 - TRBV7-9 - CASSLTAGTRPEQFF TGTGCCAGCAGCTTAACGGCGGGGACGAGACCTGAGCAGTTCTTC
TRBJ2-1 - TRBV5-1 - CASTDRSSYNEQFF TGCGCCAGCACCGACAGGAGCTCCTACAATGAGCAGTTCTTC
TRBJ2-2 - TRBV27 - CASSPQTGELFF TGTGCCAGCAGTCCACAAACCGGGGAGCTGTTTTTT
TRBJ1-4 - TRBV4-1 - CASSQERGSATNEKLFF TGCGCCAGCAGCCAAGAACGAGGATCCGCAACTAATGAAAAACTGTTTTTT
TRBJ2-7 once TRBV7-8 - CASSLFVGASYEQYF TGTGCCAGCAGCTTGTTTGTGGGGGCTTCCTACGAGCAGTACTTC
TRBJ2-7 - TRBV6-5 - CASSYVAQTYEQYF TGTGCCAGCAGTTACGTGGCCCAAACCTACGAGCAGTACTTC